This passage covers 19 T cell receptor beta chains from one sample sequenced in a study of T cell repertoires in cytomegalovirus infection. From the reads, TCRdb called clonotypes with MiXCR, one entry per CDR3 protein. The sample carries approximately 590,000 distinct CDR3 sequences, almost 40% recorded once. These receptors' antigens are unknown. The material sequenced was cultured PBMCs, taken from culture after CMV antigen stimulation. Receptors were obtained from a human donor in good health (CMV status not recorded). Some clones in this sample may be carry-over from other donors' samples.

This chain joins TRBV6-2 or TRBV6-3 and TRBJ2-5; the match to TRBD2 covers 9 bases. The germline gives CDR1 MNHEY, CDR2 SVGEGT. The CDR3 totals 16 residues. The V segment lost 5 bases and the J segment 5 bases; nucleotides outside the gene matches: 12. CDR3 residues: CASSPFVAGGEETQYF. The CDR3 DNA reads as TGTGCCAGCAGTCCCTTCGTCGCGGGAGGGGAGGAGACCCAGTACTTC.

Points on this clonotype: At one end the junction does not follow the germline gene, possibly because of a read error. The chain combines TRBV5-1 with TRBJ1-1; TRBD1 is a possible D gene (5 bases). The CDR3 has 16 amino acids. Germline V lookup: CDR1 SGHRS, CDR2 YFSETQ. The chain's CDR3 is CASSLAWGAMNIEAFF. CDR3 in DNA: TGCGCCAGCAGCTTGGCGTGGGGCGCGATGAACATTGAAGCTTTCTTT.

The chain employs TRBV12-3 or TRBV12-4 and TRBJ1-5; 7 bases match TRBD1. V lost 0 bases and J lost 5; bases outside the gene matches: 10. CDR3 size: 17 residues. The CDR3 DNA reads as TGTGCCAGCAGTTTAGCGCAGTTTGGACAGGACCATCAGCCCCAGCATTTT. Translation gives CASSLAQFGQDHQPQHF.

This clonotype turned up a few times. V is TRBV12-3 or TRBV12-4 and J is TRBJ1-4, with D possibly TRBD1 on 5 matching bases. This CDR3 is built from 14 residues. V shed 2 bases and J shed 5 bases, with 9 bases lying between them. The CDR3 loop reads CASSLQGHNEKLFF. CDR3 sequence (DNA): TGTGCCAGCAGTTTACAGGGTCACAATGAAAAACTGTTTTTT.

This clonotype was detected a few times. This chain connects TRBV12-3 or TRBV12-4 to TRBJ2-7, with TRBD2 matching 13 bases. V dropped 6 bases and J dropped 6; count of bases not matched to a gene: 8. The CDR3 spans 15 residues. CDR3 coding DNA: TGTGCCAGCAGCAGTACTAGCGGGAGGGTTCGCGAGCAGTACTTC. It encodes CASSSTSGRVREQYF.

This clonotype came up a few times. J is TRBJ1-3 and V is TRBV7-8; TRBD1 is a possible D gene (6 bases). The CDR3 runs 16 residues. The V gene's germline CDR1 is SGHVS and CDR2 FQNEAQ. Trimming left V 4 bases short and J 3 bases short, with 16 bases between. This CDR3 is CASSSLGGRGGNTIYF. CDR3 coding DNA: TGTGCCAGCAGCTCGCTGGGGGGGCGGGGTGGAAACACCATATATTTT.

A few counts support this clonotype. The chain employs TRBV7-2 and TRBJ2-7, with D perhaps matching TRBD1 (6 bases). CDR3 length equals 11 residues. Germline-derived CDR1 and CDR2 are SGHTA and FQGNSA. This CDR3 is CARSRGTEQYF. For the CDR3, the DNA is TGTGCGAGGAGCAGGGGTACCGAGCAGTACTTC.

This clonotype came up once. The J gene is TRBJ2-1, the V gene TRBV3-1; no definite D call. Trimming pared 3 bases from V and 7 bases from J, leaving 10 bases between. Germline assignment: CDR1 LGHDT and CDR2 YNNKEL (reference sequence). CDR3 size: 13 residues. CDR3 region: CASSQTVGNEQFF. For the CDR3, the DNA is TGTGCCAGCAGCCAGACGGTGGGGAATGAGCAGTTCTTC.

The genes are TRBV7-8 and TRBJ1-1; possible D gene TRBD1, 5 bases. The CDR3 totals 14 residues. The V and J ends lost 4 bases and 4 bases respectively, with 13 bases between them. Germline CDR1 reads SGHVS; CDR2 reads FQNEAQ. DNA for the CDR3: TGTGCCAGCAGCTCCTCAGGGCACGCCACTGAAGCTTTCTTT. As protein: CASSSSGHATEAFF.

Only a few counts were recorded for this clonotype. CDR3 nucleotides: TGCGCCAGCAGCCCGAGAGTGGACCGCACAGATACGCAGTATTTT. Amino acids: CASSPRVDRTDTQYF. The chain combines TRBV5-1 with TRBJ2-3; D gene unclear. Trimming shortened V by 4 bases and J by 1 base, and 13 bases separated the two germline ends. Germline lookup yields CDR1 SGHRS and CDR2 YFSETQ. This CDR3 is 15 amino acids long.

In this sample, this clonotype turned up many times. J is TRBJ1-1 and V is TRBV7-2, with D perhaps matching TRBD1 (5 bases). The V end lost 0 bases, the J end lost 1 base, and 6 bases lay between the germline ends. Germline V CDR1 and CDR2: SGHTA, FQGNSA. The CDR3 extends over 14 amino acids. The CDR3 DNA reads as TGTGCCAGCAGCTTAGCTGACAGGAACACTGAAGCTTTCTTT. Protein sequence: CASSLADRNTEAFF.

The CDR3 DNA reads as TGTGCCAGCAGTTTAGGGGAAGCGTTCAATCAGCCCCAGCATTTT. Translated: CASSLGEAFNQPQHF. The J gene is TRBJ1-5, the V gene TRBV12-3 or TRBV12-4; D gene uncertain. The CDR3 has 15 residues. V was clipped by 1 base and J by 3 bases, with 10 bases between them.

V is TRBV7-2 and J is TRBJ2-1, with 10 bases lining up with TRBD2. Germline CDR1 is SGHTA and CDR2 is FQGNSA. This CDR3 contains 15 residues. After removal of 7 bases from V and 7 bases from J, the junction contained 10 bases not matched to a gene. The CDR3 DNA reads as TGTGCCAGCACAAGCCCCAGCGGGGGGGCGAATGAGCAGTTCTTC. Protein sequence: CASTSPSGGANEQFF. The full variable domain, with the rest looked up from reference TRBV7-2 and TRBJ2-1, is GAGVSQSPSNKVTEKGKDVELRCDPISGHTALYWYRQSLGQGLEFLIYFQGNSAPDKSGLPSDRFSAERTGGSVSTLTIQRTQQEDSAVYLCASTSPSGGANEQFFGPGTRLTVL.

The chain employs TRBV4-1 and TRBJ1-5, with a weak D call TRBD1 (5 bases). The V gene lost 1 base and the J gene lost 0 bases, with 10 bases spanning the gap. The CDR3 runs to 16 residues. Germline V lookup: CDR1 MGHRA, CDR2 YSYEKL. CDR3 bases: TGCGCCAGCAGCCAAGCTGCGACAGATAGCAATCAGCCCCAGCATTTT. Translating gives CASSQAATDSNQPQHF.

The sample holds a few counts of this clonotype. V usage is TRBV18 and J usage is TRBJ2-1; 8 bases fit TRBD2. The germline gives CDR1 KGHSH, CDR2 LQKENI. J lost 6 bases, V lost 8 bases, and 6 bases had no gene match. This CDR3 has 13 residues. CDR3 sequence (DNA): TGTGCCAGCAGCCCAGGACTAGCCAATGAGCAGTTCTTC. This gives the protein CASSPGLANEQFF.

This chain's CDR3 is CATAGTYWNEQFF. For the CDR3, the DNA is TGTGCCACGGCCGGGACATACTGGAATGAGCAGTTCTTC. The chain is built from TRBV24-1 and TRBJ2-1; tentative D call: TRBD1 (6 bases). CDR1 KGHDR and CDR2 SFDVKD come from the germline V gene. Trimming removed 10 bases from V and 7 bases from J, with 16 bases in between. The CDR3 sequence is 13 residues long.

The CDR3 nucleotides read TGTGCCAGCAGTTCCCCCCGGTCGAGCTCTGGAAACACCATATATTTT. Its protein is CASSSPRSSSGNTIYF. This chain links TRBV28 with TRBJ1-3; D ambiguous. The CDR3 extends over 16 amino acids. From germline, CDR1 is MDHEN and CDR2 SYDVKM. The V end was cut by 4 bases, the J end by 0 bases, with 13 bases between.

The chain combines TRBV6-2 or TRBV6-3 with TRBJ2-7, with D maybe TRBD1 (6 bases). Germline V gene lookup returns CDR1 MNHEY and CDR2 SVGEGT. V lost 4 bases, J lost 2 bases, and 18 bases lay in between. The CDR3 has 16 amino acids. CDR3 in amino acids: CASSSPRQANTYEQYF. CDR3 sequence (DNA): TGTGCCAGCAGTTCTCCTAGACAGGCGAATACCTACGAGCAGTACTTC.

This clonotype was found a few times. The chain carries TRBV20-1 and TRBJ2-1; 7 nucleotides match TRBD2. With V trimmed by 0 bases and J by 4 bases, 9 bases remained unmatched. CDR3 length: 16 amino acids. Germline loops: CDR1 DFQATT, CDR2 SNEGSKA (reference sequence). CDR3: CSARDVETSYYNEQFF. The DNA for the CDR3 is TGCAGTGCTAGAGATGTTGAGACTAGCTATTACAATGAGCAGTTCTTC.